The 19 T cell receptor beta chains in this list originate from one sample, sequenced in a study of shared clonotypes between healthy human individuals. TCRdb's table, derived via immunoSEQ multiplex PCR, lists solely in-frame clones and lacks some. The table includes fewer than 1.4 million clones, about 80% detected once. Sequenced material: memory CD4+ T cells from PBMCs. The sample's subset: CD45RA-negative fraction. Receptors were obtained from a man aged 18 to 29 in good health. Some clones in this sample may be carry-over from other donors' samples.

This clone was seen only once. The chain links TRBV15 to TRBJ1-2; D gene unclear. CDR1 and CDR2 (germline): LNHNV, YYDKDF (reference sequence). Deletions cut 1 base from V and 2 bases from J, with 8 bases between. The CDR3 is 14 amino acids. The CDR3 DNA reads TGTGCCACCAGCAGAGCCCCGGAAAACTATGGCTACACCTTC. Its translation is CATSRAPENYGYTF.

Written as DNA, the CDR3 is TGCAGCGTTGAAAGGGACTCTGGAAACACCATATATTTT. It specifies CSVERDSGNTIYF. The J gene is TRBJ1-3, the V gene TRBV29-1; D not certain. CDR1 is SQVTM and CDR2 is ANQGSEA in the germline V gene. V lost 2 bases and J 0 bases, leaving 5 bases between the germline ends. The CDR3 spans 13 residues.

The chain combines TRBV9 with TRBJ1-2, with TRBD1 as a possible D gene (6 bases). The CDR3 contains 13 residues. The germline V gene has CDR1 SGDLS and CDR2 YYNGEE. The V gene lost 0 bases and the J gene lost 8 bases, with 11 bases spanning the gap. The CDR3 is CASSVAGRGGYTF. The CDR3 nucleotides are TGTGCCAGCAGCGTAGCTGGCAGGGGAGGCTACACCTTC.

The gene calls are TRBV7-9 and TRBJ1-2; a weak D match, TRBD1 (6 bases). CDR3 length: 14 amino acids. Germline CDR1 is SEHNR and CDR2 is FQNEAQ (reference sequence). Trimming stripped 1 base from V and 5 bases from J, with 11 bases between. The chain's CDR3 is CASSLERGQYGYTF. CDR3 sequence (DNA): TGTGCCAGCAGCTTAGAGCGGGGACAATATGGCTACACCTTC.

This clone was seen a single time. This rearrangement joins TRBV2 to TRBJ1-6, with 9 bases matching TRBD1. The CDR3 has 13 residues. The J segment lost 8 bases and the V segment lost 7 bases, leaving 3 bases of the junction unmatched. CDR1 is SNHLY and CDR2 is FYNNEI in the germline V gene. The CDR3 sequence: CASKDRGDSPLHF. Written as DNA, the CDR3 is TGTGCCAGCAAGGACAGGGGTGATTCACCCCTCCACTTT.

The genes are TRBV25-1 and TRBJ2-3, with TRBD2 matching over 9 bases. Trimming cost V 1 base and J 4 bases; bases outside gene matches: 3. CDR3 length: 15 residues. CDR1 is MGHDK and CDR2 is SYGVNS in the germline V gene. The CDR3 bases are TGTGCCAGCAGTGAATTCGCGGGAGGGGCAGATACGCAGTATTTT. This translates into CASSEFAGGADTQYF. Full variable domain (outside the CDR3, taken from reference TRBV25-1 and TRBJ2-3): EADIYQTPRYLVIGTGKKITLECSQTMGHDKMYWYQQDPGMELHLIHYSYGVNSTEKGDLSSESTVSRIRTEHFPLTLESARPSHTSQYLCASSEFAGGADTQYFGPGTRLTVL.

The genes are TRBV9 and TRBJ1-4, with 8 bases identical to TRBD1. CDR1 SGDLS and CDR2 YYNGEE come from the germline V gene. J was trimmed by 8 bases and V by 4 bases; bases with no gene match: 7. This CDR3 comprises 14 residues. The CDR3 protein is CASSLDRGKEKLFF. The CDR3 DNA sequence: TGTGCCAGCAGCCTCGACAGGGGAAAGGAAAAACTGTTTTTT.

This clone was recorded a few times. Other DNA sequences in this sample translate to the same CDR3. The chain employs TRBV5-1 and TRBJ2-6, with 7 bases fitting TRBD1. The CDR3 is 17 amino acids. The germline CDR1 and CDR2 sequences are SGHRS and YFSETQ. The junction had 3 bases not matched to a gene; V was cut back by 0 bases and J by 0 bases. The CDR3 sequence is CASSLGQGNSGANVLTF. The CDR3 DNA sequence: TGCGCCAGCAGCTTGGGACAGGGAAACTCTGGGGCCAACGTCCTGACTTTC.

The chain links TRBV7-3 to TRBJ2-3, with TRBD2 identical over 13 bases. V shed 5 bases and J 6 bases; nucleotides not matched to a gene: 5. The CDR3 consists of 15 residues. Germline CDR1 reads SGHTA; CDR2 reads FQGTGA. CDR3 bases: TGTGCCAGCAGCCCTGGACTAGCGGGAGTGGATACGCAGTATTTT. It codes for CASSPGLAGVDTQYF.

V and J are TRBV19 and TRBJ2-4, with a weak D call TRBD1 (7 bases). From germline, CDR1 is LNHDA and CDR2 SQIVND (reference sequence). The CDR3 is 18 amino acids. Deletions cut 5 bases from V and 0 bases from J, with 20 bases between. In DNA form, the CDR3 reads TGTGCCAGTAGTCGGCAGGGGGGTTCTATGCTAGCCAAAAACATTCAGTACTTC. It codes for CASSRQGGSMLAKNIQYF.

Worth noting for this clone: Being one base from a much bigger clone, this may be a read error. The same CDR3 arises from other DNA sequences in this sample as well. CDR3 DNA: TGTGCCAGCAGCGTAGAAGTGAACACTGAAGCTTTCTTT. As protein: CASSVEVNTEAFF. V usage is TRBV9 and J usage is TRBJ1-1; D call uncertain. V lost 0 bases, J lost 0 bases, and 3 bases lay in between. This CDR3 has 13 amino acids. From germline, CDR1 is SGDLS and CDR2 YYNGEE.

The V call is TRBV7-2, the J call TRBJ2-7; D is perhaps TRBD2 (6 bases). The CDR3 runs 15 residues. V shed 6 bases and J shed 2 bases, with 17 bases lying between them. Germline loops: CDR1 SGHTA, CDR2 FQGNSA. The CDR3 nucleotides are TGTGCCAGCAGAAGATCCCGGGACTCCCCCTACGAGCAGTACTTC. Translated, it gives CASRRSRDSPYEQYF.

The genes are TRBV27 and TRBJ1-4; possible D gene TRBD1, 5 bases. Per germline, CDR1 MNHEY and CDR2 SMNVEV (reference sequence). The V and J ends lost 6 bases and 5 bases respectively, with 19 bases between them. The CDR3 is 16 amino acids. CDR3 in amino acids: CASSPGAGSPNEKLFF. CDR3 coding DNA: TGTGCCAGCAGCCCCGGGGCGGGGAGCCCCAATGAAAAACTGTTTTTT. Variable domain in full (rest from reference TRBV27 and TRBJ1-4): EAQVTQNPRYLITVTGKKLTVTCSQNMNHEYMSWYRQDPGLGLRQIYYSMNVEVTDKGDVPEGYKVSRKEKRNFPLILESPSPNQTSLYFCASSPGAGSPNEKLFFGSGTQLSVL.

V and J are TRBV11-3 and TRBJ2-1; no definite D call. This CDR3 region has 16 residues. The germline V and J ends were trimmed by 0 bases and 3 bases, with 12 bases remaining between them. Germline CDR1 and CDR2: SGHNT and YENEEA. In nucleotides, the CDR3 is TGTGCCAGCAGCTTAGACTGGGGTGAAAACTACAATGAGCAGTTCTTC. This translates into CASSLDWGENYNEQFF. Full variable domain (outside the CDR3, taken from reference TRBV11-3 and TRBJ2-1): EAGVVQSPRYKIIEKKQPVAFWCNPISGHNTLYWYLQNLGQGPELLIRYENEEAVDDSQLPKDRFSAERLKGVDSTLKIQPAELGDSAVYLCASSLDWGENYNEQFFGPGTRLTVL.

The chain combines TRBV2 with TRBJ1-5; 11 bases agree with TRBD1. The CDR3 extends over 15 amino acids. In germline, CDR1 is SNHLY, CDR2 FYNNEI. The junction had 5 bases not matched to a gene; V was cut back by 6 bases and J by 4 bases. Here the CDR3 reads CASSQGQGANQPQHF. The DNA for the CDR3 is TGTGCCAGCAGCCAAGGACAGGGGGCGAATCAGCCCCAGCATTTT. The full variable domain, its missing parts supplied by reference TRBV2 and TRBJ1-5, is EPEVTQTPSHQVTQMGQEVILRCVPISNHLYFYWYRQILGQKVEFLVSFYNNEISEKSEIFDDQFSVERPDGSNFTLKIRSTKLEDSAMYFCASSQGQGANQPQHFGDGTRLSIL.

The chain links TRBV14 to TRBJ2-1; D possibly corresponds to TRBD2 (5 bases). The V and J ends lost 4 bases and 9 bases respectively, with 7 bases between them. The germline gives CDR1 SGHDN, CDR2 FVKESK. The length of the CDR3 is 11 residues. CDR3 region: CASSREFEQFF. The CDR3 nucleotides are TGTGCCAGCAGCCGGGAGTTTGAGCAGTTCTTC.

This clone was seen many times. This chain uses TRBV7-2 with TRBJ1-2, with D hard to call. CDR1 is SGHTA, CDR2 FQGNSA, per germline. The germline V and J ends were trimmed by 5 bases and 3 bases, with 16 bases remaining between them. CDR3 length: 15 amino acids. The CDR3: CASSHDPSPYYGYTF. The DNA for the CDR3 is TGTGCCAGCAGCCATGATCCTAGTCCTTACTATGGCTACACCTTC.

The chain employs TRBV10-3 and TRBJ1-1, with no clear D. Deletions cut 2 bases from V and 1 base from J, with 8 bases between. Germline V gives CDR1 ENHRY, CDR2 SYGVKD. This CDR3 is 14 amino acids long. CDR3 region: CAISEPPRNTEAFF. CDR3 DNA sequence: TGTGCCATCAGTGAGCCCCCGCGGAACACTGAAGCTTTCTTT.

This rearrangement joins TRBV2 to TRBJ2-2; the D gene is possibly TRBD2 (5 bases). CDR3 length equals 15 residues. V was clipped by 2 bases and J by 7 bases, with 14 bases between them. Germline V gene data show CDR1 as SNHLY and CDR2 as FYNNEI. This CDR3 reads CASSESGNFGGELFF. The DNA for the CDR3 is TGTGCCAGCAGTGAATCCGGGAATTTTGGCGGGGAGCTGTTTTTT. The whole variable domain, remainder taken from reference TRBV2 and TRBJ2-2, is EPEVTQTPSHQVTQMGQEVILRCVPISNHLYFYWYRQILGQKVEFLVSFYNNEISEKSEIFDDQFSVERPDGSNFTLKIRSTKLEDSAMYFCASSESGNFGGELFFGEGSRLTVL.